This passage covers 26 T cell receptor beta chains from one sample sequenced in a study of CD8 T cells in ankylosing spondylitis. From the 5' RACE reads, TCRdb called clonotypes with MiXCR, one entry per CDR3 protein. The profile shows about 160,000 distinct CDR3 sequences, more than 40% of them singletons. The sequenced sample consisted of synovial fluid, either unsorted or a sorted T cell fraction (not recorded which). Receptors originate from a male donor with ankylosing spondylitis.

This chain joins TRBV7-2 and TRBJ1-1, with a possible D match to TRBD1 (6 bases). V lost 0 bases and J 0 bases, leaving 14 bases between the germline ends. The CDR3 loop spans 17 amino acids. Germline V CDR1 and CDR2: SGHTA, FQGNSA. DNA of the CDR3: TGTGCCAGCAGCTTAGCGGTTCGGGGGCAGATGAACACTGAAGCTTTCTTT. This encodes CASSLAVRGQMNTEAFF.

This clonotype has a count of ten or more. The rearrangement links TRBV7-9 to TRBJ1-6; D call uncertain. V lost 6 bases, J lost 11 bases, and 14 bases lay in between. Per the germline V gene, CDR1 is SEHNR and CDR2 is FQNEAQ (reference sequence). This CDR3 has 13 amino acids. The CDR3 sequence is CASSSLVGTPLHF. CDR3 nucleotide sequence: TGTGCCAGCAGTTCACTTGTAGGGACACCCCTCCACTTT.

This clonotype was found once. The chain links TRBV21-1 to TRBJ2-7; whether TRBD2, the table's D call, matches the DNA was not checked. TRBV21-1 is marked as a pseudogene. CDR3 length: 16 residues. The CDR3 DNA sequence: TGTGCCAGCAGCAAAGCGCTTAGACTAGCGTGGAACGAGCAGTACTTC. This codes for CASSKALRLAWNEQYF.

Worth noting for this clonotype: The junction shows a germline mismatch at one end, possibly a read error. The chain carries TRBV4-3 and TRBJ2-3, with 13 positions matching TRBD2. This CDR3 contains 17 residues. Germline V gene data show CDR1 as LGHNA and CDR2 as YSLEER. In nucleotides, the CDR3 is TGCGCCAGCAGACAAGCGAGGACTAGCGGGAGAGCAGATACGCAGTATTTT. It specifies CASRQARTSGRADTQYF.

CDR3 in amino acids: CASSLHGLTGNTIYF. The DNA for the CDR3 is TGTGCCAGCAGTTTACACGGCTTAACTGGAAACACCATATATTTT. J is TRBJ1-3 and V is TRBV27; D not certain. The V and J ends lost 2 bases and 2 bases respectively, with 10 bases between them. The CDR3 loop spans 15 amino acids. CDR1 is MNHEY, CDR2 SMNVEV, per germline (reference sequence).

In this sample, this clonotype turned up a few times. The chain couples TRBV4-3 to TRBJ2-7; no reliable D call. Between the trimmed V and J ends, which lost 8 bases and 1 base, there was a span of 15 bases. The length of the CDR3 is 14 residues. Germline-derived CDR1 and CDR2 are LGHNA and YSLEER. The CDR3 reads CASQETISSYEQYF. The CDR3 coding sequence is TGCGCCAGCCAAGAGACCATCAGTTCCTACGAGCAGTACTTC.

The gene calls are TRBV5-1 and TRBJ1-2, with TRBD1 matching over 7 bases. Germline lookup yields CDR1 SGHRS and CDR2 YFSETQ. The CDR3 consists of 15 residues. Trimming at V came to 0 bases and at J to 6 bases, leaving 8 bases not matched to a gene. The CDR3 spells CASSLVFGRGNGYTF. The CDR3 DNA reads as TGCGCCAGCAGCTTGGTTTTCGGCAGGGGGAATGGCTACACCTTC.

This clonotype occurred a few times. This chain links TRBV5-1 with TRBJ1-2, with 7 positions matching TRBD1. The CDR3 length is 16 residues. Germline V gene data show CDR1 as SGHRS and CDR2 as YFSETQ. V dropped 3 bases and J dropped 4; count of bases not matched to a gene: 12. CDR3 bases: TGCGCCAGCAGCTCTACAGGGGCCCTGCCTTTCTATGGCTACACCTTC. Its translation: CASSSTGALPFYGYTF.

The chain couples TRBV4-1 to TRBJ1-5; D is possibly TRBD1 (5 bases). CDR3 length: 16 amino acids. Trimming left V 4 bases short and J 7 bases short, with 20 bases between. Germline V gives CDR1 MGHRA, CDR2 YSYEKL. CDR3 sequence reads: CASSLLLDISTQPQHF. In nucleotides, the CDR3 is TGCGCCAGCAGCCTCCTCCTGGACATCTCGACGCAGCCCCAGCATTTT.

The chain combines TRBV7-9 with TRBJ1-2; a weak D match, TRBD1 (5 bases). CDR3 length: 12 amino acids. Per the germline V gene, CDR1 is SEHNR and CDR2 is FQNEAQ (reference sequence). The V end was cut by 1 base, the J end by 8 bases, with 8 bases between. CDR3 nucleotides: TGTGCCAGCAGCTTAGATAGGGACGGCTACACCTTC. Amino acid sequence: CASSLDRDGYTF.

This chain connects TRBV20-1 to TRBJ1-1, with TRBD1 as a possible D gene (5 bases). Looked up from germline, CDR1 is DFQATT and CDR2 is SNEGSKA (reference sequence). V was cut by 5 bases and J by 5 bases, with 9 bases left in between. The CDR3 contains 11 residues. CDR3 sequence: CSAYQGTEAFF. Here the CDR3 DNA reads TGCAGTGCTTACCAGGGTACTGAAGCTTTCTTT.

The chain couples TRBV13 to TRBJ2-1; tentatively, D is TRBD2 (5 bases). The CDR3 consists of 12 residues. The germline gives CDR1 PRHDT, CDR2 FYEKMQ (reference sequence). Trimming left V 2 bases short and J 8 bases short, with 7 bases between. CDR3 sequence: CASSLPRDEQFF. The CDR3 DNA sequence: TGTGCCAGCAGCTTACCGAGGGATGAGCAGTTCTTC.

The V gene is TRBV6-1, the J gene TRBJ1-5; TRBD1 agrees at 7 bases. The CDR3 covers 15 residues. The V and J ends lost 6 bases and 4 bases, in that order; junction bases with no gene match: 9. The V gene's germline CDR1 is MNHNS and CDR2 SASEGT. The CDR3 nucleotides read TGTGCCAGCAGCCACCGGACAGGAGAAAATCAGCCCCAGCATTTT. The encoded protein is CASSHRTGENQPQHF.

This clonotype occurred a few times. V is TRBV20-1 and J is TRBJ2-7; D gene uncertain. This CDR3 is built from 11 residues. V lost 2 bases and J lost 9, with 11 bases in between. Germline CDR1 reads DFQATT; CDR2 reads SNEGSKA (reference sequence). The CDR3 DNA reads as TGCAGTGCTAGAATTGCCAAAGGGCAGTACTTC. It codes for CSARIAKGQYF.

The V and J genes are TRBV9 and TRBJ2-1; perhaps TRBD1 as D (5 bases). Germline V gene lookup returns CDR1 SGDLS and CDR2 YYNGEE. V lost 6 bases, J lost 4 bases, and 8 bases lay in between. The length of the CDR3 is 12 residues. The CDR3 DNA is TGTGCCAGCAAGGGGAATTACAATGAGCAGTTCTTC. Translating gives CASKGNYNEQFF.

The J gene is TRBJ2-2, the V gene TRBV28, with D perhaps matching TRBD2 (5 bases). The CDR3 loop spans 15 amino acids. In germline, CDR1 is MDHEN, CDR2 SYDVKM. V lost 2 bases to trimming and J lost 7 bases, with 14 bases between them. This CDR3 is CASSLIRNEGGELFF. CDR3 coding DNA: TGTGCCAGCAGTTTAATCAGGAATGAGGGCGGGGAGCTGTTTTTT.

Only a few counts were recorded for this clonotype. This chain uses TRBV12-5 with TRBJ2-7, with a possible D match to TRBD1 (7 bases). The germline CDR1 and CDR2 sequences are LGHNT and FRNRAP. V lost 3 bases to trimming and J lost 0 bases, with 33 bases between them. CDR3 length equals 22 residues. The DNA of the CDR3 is TGTGCTAGTGGTTTCTCCCCGGGGTGGGGGGACAGTAGCCCCGAACTCTCCTACGAGCAGTACTTC. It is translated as CASGFSPGWGDSSPELSYEQYF. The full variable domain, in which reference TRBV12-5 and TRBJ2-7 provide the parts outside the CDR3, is DARVTQTPRHKVTEMGQEVTMRCQPILGHNTVFWYRQTMMQGLELLAYFRNRAPLDDSGMPKDRFSAEMPDATLATLKIQPSEPRDSAVYFCASGFSPGWGDSSPELSYEQYFGPGTRLTVT.

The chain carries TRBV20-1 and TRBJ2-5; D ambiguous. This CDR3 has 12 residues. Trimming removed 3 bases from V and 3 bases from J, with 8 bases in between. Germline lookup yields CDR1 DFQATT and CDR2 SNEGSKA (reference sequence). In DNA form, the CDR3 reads TGCAGTGCTAGTCGCTGGGAAGAGACCCAGTACTTC. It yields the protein CSASRWEETQYF.

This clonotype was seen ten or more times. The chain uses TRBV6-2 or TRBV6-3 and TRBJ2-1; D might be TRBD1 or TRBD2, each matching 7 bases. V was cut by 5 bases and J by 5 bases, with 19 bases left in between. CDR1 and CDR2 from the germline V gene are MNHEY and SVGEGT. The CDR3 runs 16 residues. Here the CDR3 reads CASSLLAEGAHNEQFF. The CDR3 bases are TGTGCCAGCAGTCTCCTAGCGGAGGGGGCCCACAATGAGCAGTTCTTC.

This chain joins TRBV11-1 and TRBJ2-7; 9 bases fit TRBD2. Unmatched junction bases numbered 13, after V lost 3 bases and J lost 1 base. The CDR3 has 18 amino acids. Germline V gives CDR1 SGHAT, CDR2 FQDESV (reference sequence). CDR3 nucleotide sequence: TGTGCCAGCAGCTTCCCAGGACTAGCGAGCCCCGCTTCCTACGAGCAGTACTTC. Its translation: CASSFPGLASPASYEQYF.

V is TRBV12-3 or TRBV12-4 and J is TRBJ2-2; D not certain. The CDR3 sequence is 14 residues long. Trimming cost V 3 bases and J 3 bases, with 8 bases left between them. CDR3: CASSFFRYTGELFF. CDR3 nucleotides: TGTGCCAGCAGTTTTTTCCGATACACCGGGGAGCTGTTTTTT.

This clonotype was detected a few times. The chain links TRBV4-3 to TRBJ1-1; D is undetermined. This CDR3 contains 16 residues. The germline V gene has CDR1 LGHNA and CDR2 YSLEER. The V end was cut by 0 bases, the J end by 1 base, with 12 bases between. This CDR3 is CASSQDSWTANTEAFF. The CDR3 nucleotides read TGCGCCAGCAGCCAAGACAGCTGGACGGCGAACACTGAAGCTTTCTTT.

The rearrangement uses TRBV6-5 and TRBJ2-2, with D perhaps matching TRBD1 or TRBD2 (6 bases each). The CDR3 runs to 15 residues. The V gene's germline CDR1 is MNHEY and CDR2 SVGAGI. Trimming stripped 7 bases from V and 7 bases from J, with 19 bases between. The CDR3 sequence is CASTWWGARGGELFF. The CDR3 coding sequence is TGTGCCAGCACTTGGTGGGGGGCCCGAGGCGGGGAGCTGTTTTTT.

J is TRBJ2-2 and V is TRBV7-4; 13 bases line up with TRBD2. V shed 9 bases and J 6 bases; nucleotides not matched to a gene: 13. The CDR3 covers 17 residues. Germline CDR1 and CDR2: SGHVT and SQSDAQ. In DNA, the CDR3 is TGTGCCAGTTCGACCGAGAGGACTAGCGGGAGACCCGGGGAGCTGTTTTTT. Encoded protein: CASSTERTSGRPGELFF.

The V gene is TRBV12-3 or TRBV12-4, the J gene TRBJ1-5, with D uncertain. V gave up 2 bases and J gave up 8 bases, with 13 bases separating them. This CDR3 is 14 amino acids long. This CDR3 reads CASSLWGFGEPQHF. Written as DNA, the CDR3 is TGTGCCAGCAGTTTATGGGGTTTCGGCGAGCCCCAGCATTTT.

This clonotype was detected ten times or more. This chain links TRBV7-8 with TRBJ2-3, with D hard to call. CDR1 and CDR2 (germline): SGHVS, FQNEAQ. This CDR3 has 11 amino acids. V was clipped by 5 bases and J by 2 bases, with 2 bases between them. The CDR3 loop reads CASSTTDTQYF. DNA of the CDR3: TGTGCCAGCAGCACCACAGATACGCAGTATTTT.